The 4 T cell receptor beta chains below all came from one sample that was sequenced in a study of T-cell memory formation after mild COVID-19. Each CDR3 protein gets one entry after TCRdb re-called the 5' RACE reads with MiXCR. Here the sample spans 150,000 to 200,000 distinct CDR3 sequences, roughly 12% being singletons. The source material was PBMCs or a T cell subset sorted from them (not recorded which). The receptors stem from a young man who had mild COVID-19 (a few samples of this study predate the infection). Cell type and time point are not known.

The rearrangement joins TRBV7-2 to TRBJ2-3, with unresolved D. V was trimmed by 0 bases and J by 6 bases, leaving 10 bases between them. CDR3 length equals 14 residues. Per germline, CDR1 SGHTA and CDR2 FQGNSA. The chain's CDR3 is CASSLAGPADTQYF. The CDR3 coding sequence is TGTGCCAGCAGCTTAGCCGGCCCCGCGGATACGCAGTATTTT.

The chain employs TRBV5-5 and TRBJ1-4; TRBD1 matches at 10 bases. The V segment lost 4 bases and the J segment 7 bases; nucleotides outside the gene matches: 7. The CDR3 sequence is 15 residues long. Germline V lookup: CDR1 SGHKS, CDR2 YYEKEE (reference sequence). The CDR3 bases are TGTGCCAGCAGCCCGCCAGGACAGGGGGGTGAAAAACTGTTTTTT. It yields the protein CASSPPGQGGEKLFF.

The CDR3 loop reads CASTLASPDTEAFF. For the CDR3, the DNA is TGTGCCAGCACGCTGGCGTCGCCCGACACTGAAGCTTTCTTT. The chain uses TRBV7-9 and TRBJ1-1; no clear D gene. The germline V gene has CDR1 SEHNR and CDR2 FQNEAQ (reference sequence). This CDR3 is 14 amino acids long. The V end was cut by 7 bases, the J end by 3 bases, with 15 bases between.

This clonotype has more than one count but fewer than ten. The chain is built from TRBV6-5 and TRBJ2-1, with D hard to call. The germline V gene encodes CDR1 MNHEY and CDR2 SVGAGI. Trimming pared 2 bases from V and 8 bases from J, leaving 10 bases between. The CDR3 runs 13 residues. The CDR3 region has the DNA TGTGCCAGCAGTTACGGCAGGTGGGATGAGCAGTTCTTC. Its protein is CASSYGRWDEQFF.